Presented here are 6 T cell receptor beta chains from one specimen sequenced in a study of T-cell reconstitution after alpha-beta-depleted transplantation in children. Preparation of the TCRbeta library was carried out with unique molecular identifiers. A single record per CDR3 protein comes from TCRdb applying MiXCR to the PCR reads. The data show hundreds of thousands of distinct CDR3 sequences, 11% seen once. The sample consisted of peripheral blood, taken 180 days after TCRalphabeta/CD19-depleted stem cell transplant. Source of these receptors: a male patient aged 2-15 years who had a stem cell transplant for chronic granulomatous disease, so the T cells may come from the graft donor.

This clonotype was picked up many times. The chain links TRBV5-5 to TRBJ2-5; a possible D gene is TRBD1 (5 bases). Trimming pared 0 bases from V and 4 bases from J, leaving 10 bases between. The CDR3 spans 14 residues. Germline V gene sequence: CDR1 SGHKS, CDR2 YYEKEE (reference sequence). The CDR3 here is CASSLAGSIETQYF. The CDR3 bases are TGTGCCAGCAGCTTGGCAGGGTCTATAGAGACCCAGTACTTC.

With respect to this clonotype: This could be a read error, since a much larger clone is one nucleotide away. The J gene is TRBJ2-3, the V gene TRBV15; perhaps TRBD1 as D (5 bases). The CDR3 consists of 13 residues. Trimming took 9 bases from V and 1 from J, leaving 11 bases between them. CDR1 and CDR2 from the germline V gene are LNHNV and YYDKDF (reference sequence). CDR3 DNA: TGTGCCACTCGGATAGGGGGCACAGATACGCAGTATTTT. The encoded protein is CATRIGGTDTQYF.

This clonotype showed up many times. This chain joins TRBV3-1 and TRBJ2-7; perhaps TRBD1 as D (5 bases). Trimming stripped 6 bases from V and 2 bases from J, with 11 bases between. The CDR3 consists of 13 residues. Germline values: CDR1 LGHDT, CDR2 YNNKEL (reference sequence). The CDR3 protein is CASRPAGTYEQYF. In nucleotides, the CDR3 is TGTGCCAGCAGACCCGCAGGGACCTACGAGCAGTACTTC.

The table lists this clonotype with many counts. J is TRBJ2-5 and V is TRBV12-3 or TRBV12-4, with a tentative D call TRBD2 (6 bases). The V end was cut by 6 bases, the J end by 1 base, with 12 bases between. CDR3 length: 14 residues. The CDR3 protein is CASRELALQETQYF. The CDR3 DNA reads as TGTGCCAGCAGGGAACTAGCCCTCCAAGAGACCCAGTACTTC.

In the case of this clonotype: Mismatch with germline at one junction end may stem from a read error. The chain is built from TRBV4-3 and TRBJ2-5; no firm D call. Germline CDR1 and CDR2: LGHNA and YSLEER. CDR3 length: 14 amino acids. The chain's CDR3 is CASSQDGKAETQSF. The DNA of the CDR3 is TGCGCCAGCAGCCAAGATGGGAAGGCGGAGACCCAGTCCTTC.

The chain is built from TRBV30 and TRBJ2-7; D is unclear. CDR1 and CDR2 (germline): GTSNPN, SVGIG (reference sequence). Trimming left V 3 bases short and J 6 bases short, with 12 bases between. The CDR3 contains 12 residues. CDR3 residues: CAWRIDTREQYF. CDR3 DNA: TGTGCCTGGAGGATCGATACCCGCGAGCAGTACTTC.